The clone carrying this T cell receptor beta chain has a handful of counts. Its target is not known. The CDR3 regions of TCR beta were amplified from RNA transcripts. HTBI primers were employed in a first-round RT-PCR of the TCR CDR3. From the multiplex PCR reads, TCRdb called clonotypes with MiXCR, one entry per CDR3 protein. Of a few hundred thousand distinct CDR3 sequences in the sample, approximately 15% were seen once. For Graves' hyperthyroidism to be stable, ophthalmopathy could not progress within 18 months. Diagnoses used clinical symptoms, serum thyroxine and TRAb, thyroid ultrasound and orbital computed tomography. These data are taken from a study of T cells in Graves' hyperthyroidism and ophthalmopathy. CDR1 LGHNT and CDR2 FRNRAP come from the germline V gene. There are 15 residues in the CDR3. The ends lost 6 bases at V and 1 base at J; junction bases unmatched: 8. General study results and limits: For ophthalmopathy, model prediction preceded onset by a median about six months.

The receptor's source is a woman aged 18 to 35 with Graves' hyperthyroidism. The specimen sequenced was blood. This rearrangement joins TRBV12-5 to TRBJ2-5, with 7 bases identical to TRBD1. The CDR3, as DNA: TGTGCTAGTGGACACGGGACAGAGCGCCAAGAGACCCAGTACTTC. It translates to CASGHGTERQETQYF.